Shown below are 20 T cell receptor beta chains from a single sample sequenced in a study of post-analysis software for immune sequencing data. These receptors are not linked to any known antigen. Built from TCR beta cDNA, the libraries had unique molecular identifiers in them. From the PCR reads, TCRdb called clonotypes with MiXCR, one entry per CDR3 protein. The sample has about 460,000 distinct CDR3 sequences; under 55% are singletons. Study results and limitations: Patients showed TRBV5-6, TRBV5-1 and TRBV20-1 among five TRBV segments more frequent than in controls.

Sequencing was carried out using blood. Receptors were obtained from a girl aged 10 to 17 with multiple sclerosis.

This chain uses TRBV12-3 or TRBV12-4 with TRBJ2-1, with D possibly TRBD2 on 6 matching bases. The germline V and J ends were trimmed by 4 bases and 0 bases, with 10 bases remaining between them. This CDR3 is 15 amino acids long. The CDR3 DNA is TGTGCCAGCAGTTCCCGCGGGGACTCCTACAATGAGCAGTTCTTC. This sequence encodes CASSSRGDSYNEQFF.

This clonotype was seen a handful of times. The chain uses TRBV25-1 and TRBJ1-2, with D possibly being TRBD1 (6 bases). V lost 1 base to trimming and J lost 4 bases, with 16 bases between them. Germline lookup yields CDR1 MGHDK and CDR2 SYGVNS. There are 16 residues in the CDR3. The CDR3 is CASSELETGATYGYTF. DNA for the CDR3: TGTGCCAGCAGTGAATTAGAGACAGGAGCTACCTATGGCTACACCTTC.

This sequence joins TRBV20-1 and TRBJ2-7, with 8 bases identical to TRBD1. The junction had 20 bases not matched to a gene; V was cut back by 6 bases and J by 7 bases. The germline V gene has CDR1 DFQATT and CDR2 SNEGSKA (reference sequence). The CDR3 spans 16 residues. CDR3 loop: CSASRFDRGQIREQYF. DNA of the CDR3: TGCAGTGCCTCCCGGTTCGACAGGGGACAAATTAGGGAGCAGTACTTC.

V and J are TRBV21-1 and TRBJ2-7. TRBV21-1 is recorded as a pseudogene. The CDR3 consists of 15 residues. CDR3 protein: CASSKVVPISREQYF. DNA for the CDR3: TGTGCCAGCAGCAAGGTGGTGCCGATAAGTCGGGAGCAGTACTTC.

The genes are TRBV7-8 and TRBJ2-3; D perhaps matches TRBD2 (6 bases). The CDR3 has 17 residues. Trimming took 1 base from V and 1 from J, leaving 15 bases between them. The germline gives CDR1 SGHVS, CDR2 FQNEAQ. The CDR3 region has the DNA TGTGCCAGCAGCTTAGTCCCCAGCGGGCACCGCACAGATACGCAGTATTTT. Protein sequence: CASSLVPSGHRTDTQYF.

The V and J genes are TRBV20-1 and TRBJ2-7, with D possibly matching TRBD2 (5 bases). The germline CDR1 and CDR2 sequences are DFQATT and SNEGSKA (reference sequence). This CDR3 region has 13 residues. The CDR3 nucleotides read TGCAGCATGGGGAGTCCTAGCTCCTACGAGCAGTACTTC. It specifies CSMGSPSSYEQYF.

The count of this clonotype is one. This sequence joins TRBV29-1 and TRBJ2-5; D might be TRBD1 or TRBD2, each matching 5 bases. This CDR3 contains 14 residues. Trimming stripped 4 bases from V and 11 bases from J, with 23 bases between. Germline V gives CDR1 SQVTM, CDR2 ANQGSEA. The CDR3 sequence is CSVVFGDDLGEQYF. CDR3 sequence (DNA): TGCAGCGTTGTGTTCGGAGATGACTTAGGGGAGCAGTACTTC.

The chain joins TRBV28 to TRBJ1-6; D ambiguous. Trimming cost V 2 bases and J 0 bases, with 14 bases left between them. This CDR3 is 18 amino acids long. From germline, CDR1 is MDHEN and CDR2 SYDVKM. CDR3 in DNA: TGTGCCAGCAGTTTAACAGCAGACCCCAGCTCCTATAATTCACCCCTCCACTTT. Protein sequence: CASSLTADPSSYNSPLHF.

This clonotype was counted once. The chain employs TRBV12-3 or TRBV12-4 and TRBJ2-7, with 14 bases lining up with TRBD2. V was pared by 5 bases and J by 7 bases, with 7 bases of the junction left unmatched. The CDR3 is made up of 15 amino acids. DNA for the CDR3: TGTGCCAGCAGTAAACGACTAGCGGGAGGGCCGGAGCAGTACTTC. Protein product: CASSKRLAGGPEQYF.

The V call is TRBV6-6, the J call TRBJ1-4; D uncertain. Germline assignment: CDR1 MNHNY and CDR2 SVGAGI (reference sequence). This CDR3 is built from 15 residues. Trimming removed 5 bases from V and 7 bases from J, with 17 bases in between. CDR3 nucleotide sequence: TGTGCCAGCAGTCTCCAAGGTGGACCGGGTGAAAAACTGTTTTTT. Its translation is CASSLQGGPGEKLFF.

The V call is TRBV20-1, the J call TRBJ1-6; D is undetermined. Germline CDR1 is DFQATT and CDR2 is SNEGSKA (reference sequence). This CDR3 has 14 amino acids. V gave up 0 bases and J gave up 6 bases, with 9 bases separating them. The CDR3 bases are TGCAGTGCTAGAGATGACGGCTCTAATTCACCCCTCCACTTT. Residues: CSARDDGSNSPLHF.

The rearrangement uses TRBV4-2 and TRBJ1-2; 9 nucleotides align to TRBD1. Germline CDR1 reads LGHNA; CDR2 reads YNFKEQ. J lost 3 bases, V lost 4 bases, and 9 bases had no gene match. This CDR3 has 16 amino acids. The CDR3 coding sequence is TGTGCCAGCAGCCCACTACCGGGACAGGGTGACTATGGCTACACCTTC. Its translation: CASSPLPGQGDYGYTF.

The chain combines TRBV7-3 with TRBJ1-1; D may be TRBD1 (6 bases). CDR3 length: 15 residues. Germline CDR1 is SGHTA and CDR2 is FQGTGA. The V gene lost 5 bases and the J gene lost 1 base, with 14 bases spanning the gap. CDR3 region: CASSTTGGQNTEAFF. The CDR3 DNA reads TGTGCCAGCAGCACCACGGGGGGCCAGAACACTGAAGCTTTCTTT.

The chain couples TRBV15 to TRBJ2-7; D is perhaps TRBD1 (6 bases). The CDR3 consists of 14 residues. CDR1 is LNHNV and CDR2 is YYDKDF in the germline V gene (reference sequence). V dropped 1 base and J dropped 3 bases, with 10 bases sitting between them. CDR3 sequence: CATSRGQQGYEQYF. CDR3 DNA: TGTGCCACCAGCAGAGGTCAACAGGGCTACGAGCAGTACTTC.

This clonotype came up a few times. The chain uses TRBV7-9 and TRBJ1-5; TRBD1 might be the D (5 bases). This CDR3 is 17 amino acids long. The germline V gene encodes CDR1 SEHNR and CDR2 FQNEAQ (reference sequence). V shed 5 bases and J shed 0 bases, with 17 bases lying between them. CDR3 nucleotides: TGTGCCAGCAGCGGGGACGCGGGTGGGTATAGCAATCAGCCCCAGCATTTT. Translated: CASSGDAGGYSNQPQHF. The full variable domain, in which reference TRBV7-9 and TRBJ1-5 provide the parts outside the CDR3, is DTGVSQNPRHKITKRGQNVTFRCDPISEHNRLYWYRQTLGQGPEFLTYFQNEAQLEKSRLLSDRFSAERPKGSFSTLEIQRTEQGDSAMYLCASSGDAGGYSNQPQHFGDGTRLSIL.

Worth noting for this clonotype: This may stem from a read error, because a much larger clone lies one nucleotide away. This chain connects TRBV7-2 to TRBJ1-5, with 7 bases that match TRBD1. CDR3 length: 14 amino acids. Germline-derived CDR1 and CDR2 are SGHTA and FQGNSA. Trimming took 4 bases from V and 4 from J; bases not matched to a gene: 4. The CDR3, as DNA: TGTGCCAGCAGCTGGGACAGCCATAATCAGCCCCAGCATTTT. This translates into CASSWDSHNQPQHF.

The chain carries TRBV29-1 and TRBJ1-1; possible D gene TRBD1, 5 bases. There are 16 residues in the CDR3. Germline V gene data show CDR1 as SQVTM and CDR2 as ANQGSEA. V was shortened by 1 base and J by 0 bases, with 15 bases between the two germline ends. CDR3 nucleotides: TGCAGCGTTGAAGGTGGGGACGTTCTCATGAACACTGAAGCTTTCTTT. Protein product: CSVEGGDVLMNTEAFF.

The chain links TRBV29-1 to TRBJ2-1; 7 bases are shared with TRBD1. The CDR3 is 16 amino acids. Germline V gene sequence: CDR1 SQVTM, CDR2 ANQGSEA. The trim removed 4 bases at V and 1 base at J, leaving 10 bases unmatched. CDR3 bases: TGCAGCGTTGGACCGTCGGACAGGAGTTCCTACAATGAGCAGTTCTTC. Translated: CSVGPSDRSSYNEQFF.

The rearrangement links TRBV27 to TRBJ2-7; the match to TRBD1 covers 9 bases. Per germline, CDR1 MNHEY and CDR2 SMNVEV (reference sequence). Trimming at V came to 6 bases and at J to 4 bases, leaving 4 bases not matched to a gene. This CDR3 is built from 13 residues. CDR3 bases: TGTGCCAGCAGGCCGGGACAGGGTTACGAGCAGTACTTC. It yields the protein CASRPGQGYEQYF.

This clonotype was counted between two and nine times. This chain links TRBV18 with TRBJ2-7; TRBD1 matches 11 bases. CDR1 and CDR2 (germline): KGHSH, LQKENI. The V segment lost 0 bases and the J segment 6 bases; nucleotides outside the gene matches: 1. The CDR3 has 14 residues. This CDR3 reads CASSPPGTGGEQYF. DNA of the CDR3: TGTGCCAGCTCACCACCCGGGACAGGGGGCGAGCAGTACTTC.